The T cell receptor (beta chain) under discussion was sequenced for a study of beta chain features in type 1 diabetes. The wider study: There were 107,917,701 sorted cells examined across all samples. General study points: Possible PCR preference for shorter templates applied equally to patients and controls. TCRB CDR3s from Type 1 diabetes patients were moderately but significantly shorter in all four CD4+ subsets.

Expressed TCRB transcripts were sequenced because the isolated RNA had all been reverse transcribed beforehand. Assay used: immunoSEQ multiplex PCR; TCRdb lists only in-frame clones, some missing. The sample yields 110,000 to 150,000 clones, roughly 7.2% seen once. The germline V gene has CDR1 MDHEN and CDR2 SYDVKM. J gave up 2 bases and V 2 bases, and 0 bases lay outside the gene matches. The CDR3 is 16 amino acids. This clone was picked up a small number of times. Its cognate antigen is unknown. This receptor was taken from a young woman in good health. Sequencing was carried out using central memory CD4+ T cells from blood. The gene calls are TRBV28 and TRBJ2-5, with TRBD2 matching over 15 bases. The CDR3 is CASSLGLAGGQETQYF. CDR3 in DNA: TGTGCCAGCAGTTTAGGACTAGCGGGAGGGCAAGAGACCCAGTACTTC.